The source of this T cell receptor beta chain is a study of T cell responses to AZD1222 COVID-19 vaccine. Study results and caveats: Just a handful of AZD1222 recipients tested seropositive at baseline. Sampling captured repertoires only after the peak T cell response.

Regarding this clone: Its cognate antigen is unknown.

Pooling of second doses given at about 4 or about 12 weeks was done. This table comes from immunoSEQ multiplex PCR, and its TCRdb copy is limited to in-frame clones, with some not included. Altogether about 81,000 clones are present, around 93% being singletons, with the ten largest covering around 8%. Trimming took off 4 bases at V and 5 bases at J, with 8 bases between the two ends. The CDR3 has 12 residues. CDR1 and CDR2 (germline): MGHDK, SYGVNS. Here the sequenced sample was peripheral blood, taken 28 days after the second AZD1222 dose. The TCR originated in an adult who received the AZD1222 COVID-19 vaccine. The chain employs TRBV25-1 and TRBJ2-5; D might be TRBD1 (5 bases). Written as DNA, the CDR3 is TGTGCCAGCAGTGGGGGCATGGAGACCCAGTACTTC. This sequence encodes CASSGGMETQYF.